This T cell receptor (beta chain) was sequenced for a study of early T cells in non-severe SARS-CoV-2 infection. General observations from the study: Lookups in VDJdb leaned toward anti-spike CD8 responses and missed private and CD4 specificities.

This clonotype was counted at least ten times. Antigen unknown. Trimming cost V 6 bases and J 0 bases, with 15 bases left between them. Germline assignment: CDR1 KGHSH and CDR2 LQKENI. The CDR3 runs to 16 residues. As part of library construction, unique molecular identifiers were attached to individual cDNA molecules. TCRdb used MiXCR to reprocess the 5' RACE reads, holding one entry per CDR3 protein. The sample consists of 60,000 to 90,000 distinct CDR3 sequences, roughly 9.4% of them appearing once. This TCR derives from an adult who was a healthcare worker with PCR-confirmed SARS-CoV-2 infection or an uninfected control (not recorded which). Specimen: whole blood. The gene calls are TRBV18 and TRBJ2-4; D is perhaps TRBD2 (5 bases). CDR3 in amino acids: CASSQARESAKNIQYF. The CDR3 nucleotides are TGTGCCAGCTCCCAAGCAAGGGAGTCAGCCAAAAACATTCAGTACTTC.